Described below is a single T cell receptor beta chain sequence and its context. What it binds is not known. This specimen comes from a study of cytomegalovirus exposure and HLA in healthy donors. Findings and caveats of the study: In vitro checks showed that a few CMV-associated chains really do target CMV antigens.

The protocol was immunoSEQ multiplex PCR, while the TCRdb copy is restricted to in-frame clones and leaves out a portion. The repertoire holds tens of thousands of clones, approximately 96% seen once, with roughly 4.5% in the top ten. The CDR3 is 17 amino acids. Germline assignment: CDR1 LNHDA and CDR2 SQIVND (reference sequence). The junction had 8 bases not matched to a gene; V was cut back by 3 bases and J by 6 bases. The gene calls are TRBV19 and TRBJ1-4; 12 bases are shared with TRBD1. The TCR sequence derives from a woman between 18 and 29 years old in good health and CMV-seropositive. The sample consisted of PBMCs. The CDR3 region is CASSIGTGGVGHEKLFF. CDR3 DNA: TGTGCCAGTAGTATTGGGACAGGGGGCGTCGGACATGAAAAACTGTTTTTT.